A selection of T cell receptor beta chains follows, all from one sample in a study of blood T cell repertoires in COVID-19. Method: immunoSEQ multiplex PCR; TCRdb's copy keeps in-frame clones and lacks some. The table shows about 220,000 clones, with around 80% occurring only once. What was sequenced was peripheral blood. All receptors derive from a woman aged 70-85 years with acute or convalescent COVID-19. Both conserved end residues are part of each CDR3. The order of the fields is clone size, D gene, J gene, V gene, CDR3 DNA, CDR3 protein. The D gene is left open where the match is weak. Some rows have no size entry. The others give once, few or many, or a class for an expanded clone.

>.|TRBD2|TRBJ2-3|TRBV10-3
TGTGCCATCAGTGAAGGCTTAGCGGGGACAGATACGCAGTATTTT
CAISEGLAGTDTQYF
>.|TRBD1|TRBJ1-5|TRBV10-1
TGCGCCAGCAGCTCCGGGACAGGGGTCAGTTTAAATCAGCCCCAGCATTTT
CASSSGTGVSLNQPQHF
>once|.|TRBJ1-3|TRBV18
TGTGCCAGCTCACCCCCGGGACTCCCAGGAAACACCATATATTTT
CASSPPGLPGNTIYF
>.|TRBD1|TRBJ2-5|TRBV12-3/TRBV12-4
TGTGCCAGCAGCCTGGACAGGGGAGCCCAGTACTTC
CASSLDRGAQYF
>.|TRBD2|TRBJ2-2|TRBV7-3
TGTGCCAGCAGCTTCGGCGCTAGCGGGGGCTACACCGGGGAGCTGTTTTTT
CASSFGASGGYTGELFF
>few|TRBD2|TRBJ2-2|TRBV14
TGTGCCAGTACTAGCGGGGGGACTTCTAACACCGGGGAGCTGTTTTTT
CASTSGGTSNTGELFF
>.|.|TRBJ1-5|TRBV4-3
TGCGCCAGCAGCCAAGATGAGGGAGATCGAGCCCAGCATTTT
CASSQDEGDRAQHF
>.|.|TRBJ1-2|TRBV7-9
TGTGCCAGCAGCTTATTTCCGAACTATGGCTACACCTTC
CASSLFPNYGYTF
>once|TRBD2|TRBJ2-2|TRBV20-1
TGCAGTGCTAGTCGCCTAGCGGGGACAGCCTCGAACACCGGGGAGCTGTTTTTT
CSASRLAGTASNTGELFF
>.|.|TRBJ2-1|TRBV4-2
TGTGCCAGCAGCCAAGATCGTACCTTTGGAGGGGCTGTTGGAAATGAGCAGTTCTTC
CASSQDRTFGGAVGNEQFF
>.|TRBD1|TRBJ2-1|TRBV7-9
TGTGCCAGCAGCTTGAGGACAGGGGGCCCCAGCATCTACAATGAGCAGTTCTTC
CASSLRTGGPSIYNEQFF
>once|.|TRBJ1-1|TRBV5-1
TGCGCCAGCAGCTTGGTTCAGGGAAACACTGAAGCTTTCTTT
CASSLVQGNTEAFF
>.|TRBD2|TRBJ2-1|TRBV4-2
TGTGCCAGCAGCCAAGTTGGAACTAGCGGGGGGGGTAATGAGCAGTTCTTC
CASSQVGTSGGGNEQFF
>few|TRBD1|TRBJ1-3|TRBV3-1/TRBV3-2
TGTGCCAGCAGCCCGGACAGGGGGCTAGGGACCATATATTTT
CASSPDRGLGTIYF
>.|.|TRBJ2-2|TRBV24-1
TGTGCCACCAGTCGCCCCGACATTACCGGGGAGCTGTTTTTT
CATSRPDITGELFF
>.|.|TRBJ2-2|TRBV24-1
TGTGCCACCAGCGGGACCGGGGAGCTGTTTTTT
CATSGTGELFF
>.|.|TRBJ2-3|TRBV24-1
TGTGCCCCCCGCGGTAGCAGGGCTTGCACAGATACGCAGTATTTT
CAPRGSRACTDTQYF
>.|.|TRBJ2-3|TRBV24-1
TGTGCCACGAACCAGGGTGGGGAACACACAGATACGCAGTATTTT
CATNQGGEHTDTQYF